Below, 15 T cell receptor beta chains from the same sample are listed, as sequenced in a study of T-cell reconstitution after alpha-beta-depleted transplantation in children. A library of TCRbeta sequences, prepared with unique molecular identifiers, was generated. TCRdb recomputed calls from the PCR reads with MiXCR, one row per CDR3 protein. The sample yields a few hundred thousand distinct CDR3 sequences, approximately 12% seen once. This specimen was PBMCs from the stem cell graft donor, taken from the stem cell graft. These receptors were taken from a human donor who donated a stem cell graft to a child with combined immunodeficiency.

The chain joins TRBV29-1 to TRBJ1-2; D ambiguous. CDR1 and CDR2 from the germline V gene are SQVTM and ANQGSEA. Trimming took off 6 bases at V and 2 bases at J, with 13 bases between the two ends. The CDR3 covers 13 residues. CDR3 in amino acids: CSVNSRYNYGYTF. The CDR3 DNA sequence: TGCAGCGTGAACTCCAGGTACAACTATGGCTACACCTTC.

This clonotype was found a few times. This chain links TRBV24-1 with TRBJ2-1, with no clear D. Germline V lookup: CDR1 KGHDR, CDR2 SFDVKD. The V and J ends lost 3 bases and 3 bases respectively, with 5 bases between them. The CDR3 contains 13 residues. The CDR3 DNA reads TGTGCCACCAGTGATGCTTACTACAATGAGCAGTTCTTC. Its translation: CATSDAYYNEQFF.

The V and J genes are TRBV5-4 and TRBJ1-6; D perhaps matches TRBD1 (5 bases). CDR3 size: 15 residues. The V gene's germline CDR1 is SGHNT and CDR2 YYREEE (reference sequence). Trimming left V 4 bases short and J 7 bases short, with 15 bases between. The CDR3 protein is CASSPSQGANSPLHF. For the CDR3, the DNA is TGTGCCAGCAGCCCGAGTCAGGGAGCAAATTCACCCCTCCACTTT. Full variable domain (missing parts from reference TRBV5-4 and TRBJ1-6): ETGVTQSPTHLIKTRGQQVTLRCSSQSGHNTVSWYQQALGQGPQFIFQYYREEENGRGNFPPRFSGLQFPNYSSELNVNALELDDSALYLCASSPSQGANSPLHFGNGTRLTVT.

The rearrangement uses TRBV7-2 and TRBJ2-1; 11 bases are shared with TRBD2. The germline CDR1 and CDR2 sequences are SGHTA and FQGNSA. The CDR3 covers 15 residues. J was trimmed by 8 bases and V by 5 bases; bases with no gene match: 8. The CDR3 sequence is CASSAVSGGADEQFF. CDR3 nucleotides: TGTGCCAGCAGCGCCGTTAGCGGGGGGGCTGATGAGCAGTTCTTC.

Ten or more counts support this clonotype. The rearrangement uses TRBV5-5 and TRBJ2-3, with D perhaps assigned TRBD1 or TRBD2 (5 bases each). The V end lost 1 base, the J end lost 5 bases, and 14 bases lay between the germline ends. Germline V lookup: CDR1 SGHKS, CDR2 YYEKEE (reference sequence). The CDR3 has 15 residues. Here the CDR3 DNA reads TGTGCCAGCAGCTTGAGTCGGGGCGGTCTAGATACGCAGTATTTT. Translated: CASSLSRGGLDTQYF.

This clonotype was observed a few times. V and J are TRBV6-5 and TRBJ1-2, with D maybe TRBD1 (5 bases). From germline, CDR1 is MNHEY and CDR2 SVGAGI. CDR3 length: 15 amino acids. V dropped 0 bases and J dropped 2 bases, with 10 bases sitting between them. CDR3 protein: CASSYSAQGNYGYTF. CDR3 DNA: TGTGCCAGCAGTTACTCGGCCCAGGGCAACTATGGCTACACCTTC.

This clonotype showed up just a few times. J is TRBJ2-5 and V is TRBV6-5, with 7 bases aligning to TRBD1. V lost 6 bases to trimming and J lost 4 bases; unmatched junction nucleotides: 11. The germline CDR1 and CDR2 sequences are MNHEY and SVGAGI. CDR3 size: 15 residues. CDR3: CASSLTLGQPETQYF. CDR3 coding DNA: TGTGCCAGCAGCTTAACTTTGGGACAGCCAGAGACCCAGTACTTC.

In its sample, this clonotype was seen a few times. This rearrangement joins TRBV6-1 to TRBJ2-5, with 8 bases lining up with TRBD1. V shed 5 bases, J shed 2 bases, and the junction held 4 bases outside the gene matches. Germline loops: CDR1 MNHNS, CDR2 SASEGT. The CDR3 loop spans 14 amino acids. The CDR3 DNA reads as TGTGCCAGCAGTCTGACAGGGGAACAAGAGACCCAGTACTTC. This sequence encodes CASSLTGEQETQYF.

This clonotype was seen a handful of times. As DNA, the CDR3 is TGTGCCAGCAGTTTAGTAGGAGGGTTCAATCAGCCCCAGCATTTT. It codes for CASSLVGGFNQPQHF. This sequence joins TRBV12-3 or TRBV12-4 and TRBJ1-5; D ambiguous. The CDR3 contains 15 residues. V lost 1 base and J lost 3, with 10 bases in between.

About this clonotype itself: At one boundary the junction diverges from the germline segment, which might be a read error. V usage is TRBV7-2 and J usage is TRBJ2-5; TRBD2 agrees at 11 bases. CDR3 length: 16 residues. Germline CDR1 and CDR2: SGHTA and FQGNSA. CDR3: CASSSTSGTHQVTQYF. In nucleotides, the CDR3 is TGTGCCAGCAGCTCGACTAGCGGGACTCACCAAGTGACCCAGTACTTC.

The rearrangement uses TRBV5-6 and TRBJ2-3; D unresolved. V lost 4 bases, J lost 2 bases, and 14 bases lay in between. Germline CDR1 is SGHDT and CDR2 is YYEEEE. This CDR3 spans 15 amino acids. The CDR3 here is CASSPPRADTDTQYF. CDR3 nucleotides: TGTGCCAGCAGCCCCCCTAGGGCCGACACAGATACGCAGTATTTT.

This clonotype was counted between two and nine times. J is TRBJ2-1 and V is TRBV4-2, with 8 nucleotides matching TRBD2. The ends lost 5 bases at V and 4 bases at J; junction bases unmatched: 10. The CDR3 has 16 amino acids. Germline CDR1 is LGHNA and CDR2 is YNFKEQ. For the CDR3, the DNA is TGTGCCAGCAGCTGGGTCGGCGGGGGGTATTACAATGAGCAGTTCTTC. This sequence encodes CASSWVGGGYYNEQFF.

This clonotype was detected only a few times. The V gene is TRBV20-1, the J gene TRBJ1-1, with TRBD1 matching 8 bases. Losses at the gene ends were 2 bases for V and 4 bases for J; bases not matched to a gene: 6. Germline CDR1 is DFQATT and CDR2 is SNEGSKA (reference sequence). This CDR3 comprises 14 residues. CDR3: CSARPDRAVTEAFF. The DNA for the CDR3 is TGCAGTGCTAGACCGGACAGGGCGGTCACTGAAGCTTTCTTT.

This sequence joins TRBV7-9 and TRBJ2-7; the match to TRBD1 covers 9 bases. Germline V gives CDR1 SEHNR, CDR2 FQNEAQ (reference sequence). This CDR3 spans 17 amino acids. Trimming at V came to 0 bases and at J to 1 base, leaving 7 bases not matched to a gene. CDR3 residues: CASSLAHRGHESYEQYF. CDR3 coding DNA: TGTGCCAGCAGCTTAGCCCACAGGGGGCATGAATCCTACGAGCAGTACTTC.

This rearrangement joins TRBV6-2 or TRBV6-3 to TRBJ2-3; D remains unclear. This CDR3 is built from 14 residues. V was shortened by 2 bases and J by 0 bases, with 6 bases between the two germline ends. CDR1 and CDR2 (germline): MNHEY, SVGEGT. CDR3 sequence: CASSYGPSTDTQYF. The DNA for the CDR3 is TGTGCCAGCAGTTACGGACCTAGCACAGATACGCAGTATTTT.